Each of the 30 T cell receptor beta chains below was sequenced from the same sample in a study of T cell responses to AZD1222 COVID-19 vaccine. Some clones are missing from TCRdb's copy, which holds only in-frame ones; the method was immunoSEQ multiplex PCR. Here the sample spans about 55,000 clones, roughly 85% being singletons. The sequences come from peripheral blood, collected on day 0 of AZD1222 vaccination. The receptor source for this set is an adult in good health.

The chain links TRBV4-3 to TRBJ2-7; a possible D gene is TRBD2 (7 bases). The CDR3 extends over 16 amino acids. V gave up 0 bases and J gave up 6 bases, with 18 bases separating them. The V gene's germline CDR1 is LGHNA and CDR2 YSLEER. CDR3 in amino acids: CASSQDRGAAGSEQYF. CDR3 DNA: TGCGCCAGCAGCCAAGATCGGGGGGCGGCTGGCTCCGAGCAGTACTTC.

This chain links TRBV6-4 with TRBJ2-7; D may be TRBD1 or TRBD2 (5 bases each). CDR3 size: 13 residues. Germline V lookup: CDR1 MRHNA, CDR2 SNTAGT. Trimming removed 5 bases at V and 6 bases at J, with 14 bases between. The CDR3 protein is CASSPRDGLEQYF. The CDR3 nucleotides read TGTGCCAGCAGTCCCCGGGACGGCCTCGAGCAGTACTTC.

The chain links TRBV6-6 to TRBJ1-5, with 7 bases fitting TRBD1. The CDR3 loop spans 16 amino acids. Germline V gene sequence: CDR1 MNHNY, CDR2 SVGAGI (reference sequence). Losses at the gene ends were 2 bases for V and 6 bases for J; bases not matched to a gene: 10. CDR3: CASSYGQTGFGQPQHF. In DNA form, the CDR3 reads TGTGCCAGCAGTTACGGCCAGACAGGGTTCGGTCAGCCCCAGCATTTT.

The CDR3 sequence is CASSPRYEQYF. The CDR3 nucleotides are TGTGCCAGCTCACCTAGGTACGAGCAGTACTTC. The genes are TRBV18 and TRBJ2-7, with D uncertain. Germline CDR1 reads KGHSH; CDR2 reads LQKENI. The V gene lost 3 bases and the J gene lost 4 bases, with 4 bases spanning the gap. The length of the CDR3 is 11 residues.

The genes are TRBV5-6 and TRBJ1-1; D is ambiguous. Germline V gives CDR1 SGHDT, CDR2 YYEEEE. This CDR3 is 13 amino acids long. Trimming cost V 6 bases and J 6 bases, with 15 bases left between them. CDR3 loop: CASTAGPVAEAFF. CDR3 DNA: TGTGCCAGCACAGCCGGACCTGTCGCTGAAGCTTTCTTT. The full variable domain, rest sourced from reference TRBV5-6 and TRBJ1-1, is DAGVTQSPTHLIKTRGQQVTLRCSPKSGHDTVSWYQQALGQGPQFIFQYYEEEERQRGNFPDRFSGHQFPNYSSELNVNALLLGDSALYLCASTAGPVAEAFFGQGTRLTVV.

The V call is TRBV6-6, the J call TRBJ1-1; 7 nucleotides align to TRBD1. J gave up 1 base and V 5 bases, and 16 bases lay outside the gene matches. The CDR3 contains 18 residues. Germline lookup yields CDR1 MNHNY and CDR2 SVGAGI (reference sequence). The DNA of the CDR3 is TGTGCCAGCAGTCCCTACCGACAGGGCAACTTAAAGAACACTGAAGCTTTCTTT. Translated, it gives CASSPYRQGNLKNTEAFF.

The CDR3 DNA follows: TGTGCCAGCAGTTTGGGAGGGAGCAATCAGCCCCAGCATTTT. Protein product: CASSLGGSNQPQHF. V gene TRBV28 combines with J gene TRBJ1-5; D unresolved. This CDR3 has 14 residues. The germline V gene encodes CDR1 MDHEN and CDR2 SYDVKM. Trimming shortened V by 3 bases and J by 1 base, and 7 bases separated the two germline ends.

The chain combines TRBV18 with TRBJ1-4; D gene unclear. The V and J ends lost 3 bases and 5 bases respectively, with 16 bases between them. Germline V gene lookup returns CDR1 KGHSH and CDR2 LQKENI. The CDR3 has 16 residues. CDR3 protein: CASSPQRLQFNEKLFF. CDR3 nucleotide sequence: TGTGCCAGCTCACCGCAACGGCTACAGTTCAATGAAAAACTGTTTTTT.

This clone was recorded only once. This chain joins TRBV24-1 and TRBJ2-3; D not resolved. Trimming removed 4 bases at V and 4 bases at J, with 8 bases between. Germline V gene data show CDR1 as KGHDR and CDR2 as SFDVKD. The CDR3 extends over 13 amino acids. DNA for the CDR3: TGTGCCACCAGTGAGGGTGGGCCAGATACGCAGTATTTT. Its protein is CATSEGGPDTQYF.

The rearrangement uses TRBV4-1 and TRBJ2-1; possible D gene TRBD2, 7 bases. The CDR3 covers 19 residues. The germline V gene has CDR1 MGHRA and CDR2 YSYEKL. Trimming shortened V by 0 bases and J by 6 bases, and 24 bases separated the two germline ends. The CDR3 bases are TGCGCCAGCAGCCAAGATTGGGCGGGGGCCGAGGACCTCAGCAATGAGCAGTTCTTC. This codes for CASSQDWAGAEDLSNEQFF.

V usage is TRBV7-2 and J usage is TRBJ2-1; 7 bases map to TRBD1. The CDR3 length is 15 residues. The V and J ends lost 7 bases and 0 bases, in that order; junction bases with no gene match: 6. CDR1 is SGHTA, CDR2 FQGNSA, per germline. The CDR3 region is CASTQDRSSYNEQFF. DNA for the CDR3: TGTGCCAGCACCCAGGACAGGTCCTCCTACAATGAGCAGTTCTTC.

The chain combines TRBV9 with TRBJ2-2; maybe TRBD2 (5 bases). Trimming cost V 4 bases and J 4 bases, with 20 bases left between them. The length of the CDR3 is 17 residues. CDR1 SGDLS and CDR2 YYNGEE come from the germline V gene. In nucleotides, the CDR3 is TGTGCCAGCAGCACGAGCTCAGGAGGCGCGGGCACCGGGGAGCTGTTTTTT. It codes for CASSTSSGGAGTGELFF.

V usage is TRBV29-1 and J usage is TRBJ1-5, with a tentative D call TRBD1 (6 bases). The germline V and J ends were trimmed by 1 base and 2 bases, with 12 bases remaining between them. CDR1 and CDR2 from the germline V gene are SQVTM and ANQGSEA. CDR3 length equals 15 residues. The CDR3 reads CSVEVGGAGNQPQHF. Written as DNA, the CDR3 is TGCAGCGTTGAAGTGGGGGGGGCGGGCAATCAGCCCCAGCATTTT.

This chain uses TRBV24-1 with TRBJ1-2; perhaps TRBD1 as D (5 bases). This CDR3 is 12 amino acids long. V was cut by 5 bases and J by 7 bases, with 10 bases left in between. Looked up from germline, CDR1 is KGHDR and CDR2 is SFDVKD. CDR3 bases: TGTGCCACCAGTGGCGTTGGGGGTGGCTACACCTTC. Encoded protein: CATSGVGGGYTF.

This chain links TRBV28 with TRBJ2-7; the D is unclear. V was trimmed by 2 bases and J by 1 base, leaving 3 bases between them. Germline lookup yields CDR1 MDHEN and CDR2 SYDVKM. The CDR3 consists of 12 residues. The CDR3 nucleotides read TGTGCCAGCAGTTTAAGGTCCTACGAGCAGTACTTC. Amino acids: CASSLRSYEQYF.

V usage is TRBV19 and J usage is TRBJ2-1; TRBD1 or TRBD2 may be the D gene (5 bases each). In germline, CDR1 is LNHDA, CDR2 SQIVND (reference sequence). This CDR3 is built from 13 residues. Trimming removed 5 bases from V and 4 bases from J, with 9 bases in between. CDR3 amino acids: CASSLGPYNEQFF. CDR3 sequence (DNA): TGTGCCAGTAGTCTGGGACCATACAATGAGCAGTTCTTC.

The V call is TRBV2, the J call TRBJ1-1, with no clear D. Trimming pared 5 bases from V and 7 bases from J, leaving 17 bases between. Germline values: CDR1 SNHLY, CDR2 FYNNEI. The CDR3 totals 14 residues. CDR3 residues: CASSHSAMDFEAFF. The CDR3 DNA is TGTGCCAGCAGTCACTCCGCCATGGACTTTGAAGCTTTCTTT.

The chain is built from TRBV30 and TRBJ1-3; D possibly corresponds to TRBD1 (5 bases). Germline-derived CDR1 and CDR2 are GTSNPN and SVGIG (reference sequence). V was cut by 8 bases and J by 0 bases, with 8 bases left in between. The CDR3 loop spans 12 amino acids. The CDR3 here is CAKQDSGNTIYF. CDR3 DNA sequence: TGTGCCAAACAGGACTCTGGAAACACCATATATTTT.

This clone was recorded once. The chain recombines TRBV7-9 with TRBJ1-2; D is unclear. The germline CDR1 and CDR2 sequences are SEHNR and FQNEAQ (reference sequence). This CDR3 region has 12 residues. V was clipped by 3 bases and J by 8 bases, with 10 bases between them. CDR3 loop: CASSFQDEGYTF. DNA of the CDR3: TGTGCCAGCAGCTTTCAGGACGAAGGCTACACCTTC. The variable domain in full, completed from reference TRBV7-9 and TRBJ1-2, reads DTGVSQNPRHKITKRGQNVTFRCDPISEHNRLYWYRQTLGQGPEFLTYFQNEAQLEKSRLLSDRFSAERPKGSFSTLEIQRTEQGDSAMYLCASSFQDEGYTFGSGTRLTVV.

The genes are TRBV9 and TRBJ1-2, with unresolved D. The CDR3 totals 15 residues. CDR1 is SGDLS, CDR2 YYNGEE, per germline. The germline V and J ends were trimmed by 3 bases and 0 bases, with 12 bases remaining between them. The CDR3 here is CASSANPDPNYGYTF. In DNA form, the CDR3 reads TGTGCCAGCAGCGCGAACCCCGACCCTAACTATGGCTACACCTTC. The whole variable domain, filled in from reference TRBV9 and TRBJ1-2, reads DSGVTQTPKHLITATGQRVTLRCSPRSGDLSVYWYQQSLDQGLQFLIQYYNGEERAKGNILERFSAQQFPDLHSELNLSSLELGDSALYFCASSANPDPNYGYTFGSGTRLTVV.

This clone appeared a few times. The chain couples TRBV5-6 to TRBJ2-2, with a tentative D call TRBD1 (5 bases). This CDR3 is built from 15 residues. Trimming shortened V by 2 bases and J by 3 bases, and 11 bases separated the two germline ends. The germline gives CDR1 SGHDT, CDR2 YYEEEE. The CDR3 bases are TGTGCCAGCAGCTTTTCAGGGCCCTACACCGGGGAGCTGTTTTTT. Amino acid sequence: CASSFSGPYTGELFF.

The genes are TRBV14 and TRBJ1-2, with 8 nucleotides matching TRBD1. Trimming at V came to 3 bases and at J to 4 bases, leaving 7 bases not matched to a gene. Germline CDR1 is SGHDN and CDR2 is FVKESK. The CDR3 has 15 residues. Written as DNA, the CDR3 is TGTGCCAGCAGCCAGCGGACAGGGTTGGGCTATGGCTACACCTTC. It is translated as CASSQRTGLGYGYTF.

The chain couples TRBV28 to TRBJ1-2; no clear D. This CDR3 is built from 12 residues. Germline V CDR1 and CDR2: MDHEN, SYDVKM. The V and J ends lost 7 bases and 4 bases respectively, with 10 bases between them. The CDR3 DNA follows: TGTGCCAGCAAAAGGGAGACCTATGGCTACACCTTC. Its translation is CASKRETYGYTF.

The V call is TRBV4-3, the J call TRBJ1-6; D gene uncertain. Trimming cost V 8 bases and J 7 bases, with 12 bases left between them. CDR3 size: 13 residues. CDR1 LGHNA and CDR2 YSLEER come from the germline V gene. The CDR3 nucleotides read TGCGCCAGCGGGCCAAGTTTGAATTCACCCCTCCACTTT. Translating it yields CASGPSLNSPLHF.

The chain uses TRBV11-2 and TRBJ2-1; the D is unclear. V lost 0 bases and J lost 4, with 13 bases in between. The CDR3 loop spans 16 amino acids. The germline CDR1 and CDR2 sequences are SGHAT and FQNNGV. In DNA, the CDR3 is TGTGCCAGCAGCTTAGAGGTTCCGAGCCAATACAATGAGCAGTTCTTC. It translates to CASSLEVPSQYNEQFF.

This chain links TRBV5-1 with TRBJ1-1, with D tentatively TRBD1 (5 bases). CDR3 length: 13 residues. V was pared by 7 bases and J by 5 bases, with 15 bases between. Germline CDR1 SGHRS, CDR2 YFSETQ. In nucleotides, the CDR3 is TGCGCCAGCTTCTCCGGGACCGCTACTGAAGCTTTCTTT. This codes for CASFSGTATEAFF.

This clone was detected a few times. The genes are TRBV18 and TRBJ2-7, with D unclear. The CDR3 loop spans 14 amino acids. V lost 2 bases to trimming and J lost 5 bases, with 13 bases between them. Germline CDR1 reads KGHSH; CDR2 reads LQKENI. The DNA of the CDR3 is TGTGCCAGCTCACCATCCTCCGTGGGCGACGAGCAGTACTTC. This encodes CASSPSSVGDEQYF.

This chain connects TRBV5-1 to TRBJ1-4; the D gene is possibly TRBD1 (6 bases). The V gene's germline CDR1 is SGHRS and CDR2 YFSETQ. There are 15 residues in the CDR3. Between the trimmed V and J ends, which lost 4 bases and 4 bases, there was a span of 14 bases. The CDR3 spells CASSASTGLNEKLFF. CDR3 bases: TGCGCCAGCAGCGCATCGACAGGACTTAATGAAAAACTGTTTTTT. The variable domain in full, completed from reference TRBV5-1 and TRBJ1-4, reads KAGVTQTPRYLIKTRGQQVTLSCSPISGHRSVSWYQQTPGQGLQFLFEYFSETQRNKGNFPGRFSGRQFSNSRSEMNVSTLELGDSALYLCASSASTGLNEKLFFGSGTQLSVL.

This clone was detected only once. This chain connects TRBV3-1 (or the pseudogene TRBV3-2) to TRBJ1-1; D unresolved. The germline V gene encodes CDR1 LGHDT and CDR2 YNNKEL (reference sequence). The CDR3 is 16 amino acids. The V end lost 4 bases, the J end lost 0 bases, and 15 bases lay between the germline ends. This CDR3 is CASSPQTGLMNTEAFF. For the CDR3, the DNA is TGTGCCAGCAGCCCGCAAACGGGGTTAATGAACACTGAAGCTTTCTTT.

The rearrangement joins TRBV7-2 to TRBJ2-1; a possible D gene is TRBD1 (7 bases). The CDR3 length is 15 residues. In germline, CDR1 is SGHTA, CDR2 FQGNSA. With 3 bases removed from V and 2 bases from J, the gap between germline ends came to 11 bases. CDR3 residues: CASSFQGGPYNEQFF. For the CDR3, the DNA is TGTGCCAGCAGCTTTCAGGGGGGACCCTACAATGAGCAGTTCTTC.